The clone carrying this T cell receptor (beta chain) is a singleton in its sample. This record comes from a study of beta chain features in type 1 diabetes. Turning to the study itself: Cell yields, gender and age were comparable in patients and healthy donors.

The single heparinised draw taken from each donor contained roughly 100 mL of blood on average. CD45RO/CCR7/CD25/CD127/CD95/CD27 staining was used to isolate CD4+ naive, central memory, regulatory and stem cell-like memory cells by sorting. As every portion of the isolated RNA was reverse transcribed, the sequencing read expressed TCRB transcripts. Sequencing was performed with immunoSEQ multiplex PCR; in TCRdb, only in-frame clones are kept and a portion is missing. The sample lists 970,000 or so clones; under 20% were seen once. The CDR3 spans 15 residues. Germline V CDR1 and CDR2: SGDLS, YYNGEE. Trimming removed 4 bases from V and 4 bases from J, with 15 bases in between.

This clonotype was obtained from a woman aged 18-35 years in good health. The chain carries TRBV9 and TRBJ2-1; D is perhaps TRBD2 (6 bases). Sequencing was done on a sample of naive CD4+ T cells from blood. In nucleotides, the CDR3 is TGTGCCAGCAGCCGCCCCGACGCGGGATACAATGAGCAGTTCTTC. This sequence encodes CASSRPDAGYNEQFF.